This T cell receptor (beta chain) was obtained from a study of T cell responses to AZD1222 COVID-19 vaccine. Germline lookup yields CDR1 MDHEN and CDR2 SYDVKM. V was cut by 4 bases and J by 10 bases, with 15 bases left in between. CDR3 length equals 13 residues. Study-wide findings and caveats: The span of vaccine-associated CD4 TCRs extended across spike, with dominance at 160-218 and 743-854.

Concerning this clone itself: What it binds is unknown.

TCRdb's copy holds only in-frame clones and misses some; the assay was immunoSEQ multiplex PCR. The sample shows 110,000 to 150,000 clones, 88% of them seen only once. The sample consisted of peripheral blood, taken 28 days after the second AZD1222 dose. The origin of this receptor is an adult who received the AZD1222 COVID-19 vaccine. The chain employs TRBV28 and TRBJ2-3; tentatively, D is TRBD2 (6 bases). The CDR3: CASSSPDWGAQYF. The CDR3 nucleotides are TGTGCCAGCAGTTCGCCGGACTGGGGGGCGCAGTATTTT.